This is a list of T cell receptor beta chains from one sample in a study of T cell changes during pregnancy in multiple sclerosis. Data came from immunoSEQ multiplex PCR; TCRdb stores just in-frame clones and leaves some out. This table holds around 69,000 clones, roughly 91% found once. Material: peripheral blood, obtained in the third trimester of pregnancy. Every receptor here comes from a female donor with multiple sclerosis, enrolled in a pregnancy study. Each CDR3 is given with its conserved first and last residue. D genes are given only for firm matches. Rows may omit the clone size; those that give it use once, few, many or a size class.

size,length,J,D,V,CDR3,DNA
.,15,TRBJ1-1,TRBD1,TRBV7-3,CASSFGTGANTEAFF,TGTGCCAGCAGCTTCGGGACAGGGGCCAACACTGAAGCTTTCTTT
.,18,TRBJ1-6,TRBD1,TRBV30,CACPSTGTGRYYNSPLHF,TGTGCCTGTCCTTCGACAGGGACAGGCCGTTATTATAATTCACCCCTCCACTTT
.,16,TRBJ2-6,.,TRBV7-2,CASSFSVGSGANVLTF,TGTGCCAGCAGCTTTAGCGTCGGCTCTGGGGCCAACGTCCTGACTTTC
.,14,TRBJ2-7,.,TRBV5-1,CASSLRGLHYEQYF,TGCGCCAGCAGCTTGAGGGGACTGCACTACGAGCAGTACTTC
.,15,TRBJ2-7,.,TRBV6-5,CASSYGAGHSYEQYF,TGTGCCAGCAGTTACGGGGCAGGACACTCCTACGAGCAGTACTTC
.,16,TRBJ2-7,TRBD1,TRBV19,CASSISVDRGVYEQYF,TGTGCCAGTAGTATAAGCGTGGACAGGGGTGTTTACGAGCAGTACTTC
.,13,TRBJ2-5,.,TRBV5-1,CASSEQSQETQYF,TGCGCCAGCAGCGAGCAAAGCCAAGAGACCCAGTACTTC
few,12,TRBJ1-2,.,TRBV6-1,CASSAQGYGYTF,TGTGCCAGCAGTGCTCAGGGTTATGGCTACACCTTC
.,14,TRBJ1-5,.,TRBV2,CASGLSSEGQPQHF,TGTGCCAGCGGTCTTTCGTCCGAGGGTCAGCCCCAGCATTTT
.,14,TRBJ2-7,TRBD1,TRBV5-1,CASSPGQEDYEQYF,TGCGCCAGCAGCCCGGGACAGGAGGACTACGAGCAGTACTTC
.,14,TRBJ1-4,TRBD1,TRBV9,CASSVGGTGVKLFF,TGTGCCAGCAGCGTAGGCGGGACAGGCGTAAAACTGTTTTTT
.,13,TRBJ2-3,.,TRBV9,CASRAGQADTQYF,TGTGCCAGCAGGGCAGGGCAGGCAGATACGCAGTATTTT
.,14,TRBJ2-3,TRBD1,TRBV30,CASQAGGSADTQYF,TGTGCCTCCCAAGCAGGGGGCAGCGCAGATACGCAGTATTTT
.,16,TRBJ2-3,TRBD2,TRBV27,CASSLVGSGGLDTQYF,TGTGCCAGCAGTTTAGTCGGCAGCGGGGGTCTAGATACGCAGTATTTT
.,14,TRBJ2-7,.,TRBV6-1,CASSKTVITYEQYF,TGTGCCAGCAGTAAGACAGTTATCACCTACGAGCAGTACTTC
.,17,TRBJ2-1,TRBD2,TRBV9,CASSTTPLAGGYNEQFF,TGTGCCAGCAGCACTACGCCCCTAGCGGGGGGTTACAATGAGCAGTTCTTC
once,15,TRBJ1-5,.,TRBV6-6,CASSYSGGSNQPQHF,TGTGCCAGCAGTTACTCAGGGGGTAGCAATCAGCCCCAGCATTTT
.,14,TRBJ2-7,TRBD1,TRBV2,CASRTGTGGIEQYF,TGTGCCAGTAGAACCGGGACAGGGGGCATCGAGCAGTACTTC
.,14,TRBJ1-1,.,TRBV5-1,CASSLEPGNTEAFF,TGCGCCAGCAGCTTGGAACCAGGGAACACTGAAGCTTTCTTT
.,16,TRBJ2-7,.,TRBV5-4,CASSLRAGVSSYEQYF,TGTGCCAGCAGCTTAAGGGCAGGGGTCAGTTCCTACGAGCAGTACTTC
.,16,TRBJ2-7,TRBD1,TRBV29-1,CSVEGAGTGSSYEQYF,TGCAGCGTTGAAGGGGCAGGGACAGGGAGCTCCTACGAGCAGTACTTC
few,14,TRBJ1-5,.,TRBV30,CAWSVLGVIEPQHF,TGTGCCTGGAGTGTTCTCGGGGTTATTGAGCCCCAGCATTTT
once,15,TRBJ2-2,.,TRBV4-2,CASSDSVTGNGELFF,TGTGCCAGCAGCGACTCCGTCACGGGAAACGGGGAGCTGTTTTTT
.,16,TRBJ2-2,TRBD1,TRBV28,CASSLGQGARTGELFF,TGTGCCAGCAGTTTAGGGCAGGGGGCGCGGACCGGGGAGCTGTTTTTT
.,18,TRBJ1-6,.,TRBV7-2,CASGGGYGRSSYNSPLHF,TGTGCCAGCGGGGGGGGATACGGCCGAAGCTCCTATAATTCACCCCTCCACTTT
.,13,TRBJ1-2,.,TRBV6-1,CASSARTYHGYTF,TGTGCCAGCAGTGCTCGGACATATCATGGCTACACCTTC
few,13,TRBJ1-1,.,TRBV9,CASSRSRNTEAFF,TGTGCCAGCAGCCGGAGCAGGAACACTGAAGCTTTCTTT
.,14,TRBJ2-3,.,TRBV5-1,CASSLGISTDTQYF,TGCGCCAGCAGCTTGGGTATTAGCACAGATACGCAGTATTTT